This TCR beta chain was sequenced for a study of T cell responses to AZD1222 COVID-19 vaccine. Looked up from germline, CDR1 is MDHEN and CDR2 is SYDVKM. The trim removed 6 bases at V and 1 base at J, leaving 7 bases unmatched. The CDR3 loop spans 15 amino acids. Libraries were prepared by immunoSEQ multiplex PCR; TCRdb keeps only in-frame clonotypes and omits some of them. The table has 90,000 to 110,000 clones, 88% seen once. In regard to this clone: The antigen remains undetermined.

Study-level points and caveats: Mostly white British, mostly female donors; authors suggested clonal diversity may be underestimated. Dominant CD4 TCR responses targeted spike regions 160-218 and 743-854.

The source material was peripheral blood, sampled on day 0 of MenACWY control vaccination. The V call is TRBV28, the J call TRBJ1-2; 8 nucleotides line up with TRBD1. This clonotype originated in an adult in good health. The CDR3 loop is CASSQQTGVNYGYTF. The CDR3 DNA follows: TGTGCCAGCAGCCAGCAGACAGGGGTTAACTATGGCTACACCTTC.